This TCR beta chain was identified during a study of OX40 agonist ivuxolimab in advanced cancers. Study overall: The dose of intravenous ivuxolimab that patients received every 2 weeks ranged from 0.01 to 10 mg/kg. The eligibility criteria allowed prior anti-PD-1, anti-PD-L1 or anti-CTLA-4 therapy, and around 40% had some.

Some clones are missing from TCRdb's copy, which holds only in-frame ones; the method was immunoSEQ multiplex PCR. The sample lists about 20,000 clones, approximately 90% occurring once. CDR3 length: 16 amino acids. Germline loops: CDR1 MNHEY, CDR2 SVGAGI. Trimming took 3 bases from V and 2 from J; bases not matched to a gene: 8. Study-level findings and limits: People who partly responded at 0.1-3.0 mg/kg had some of the least clonal expansion seen. With doses of 0.1 to 3.0 mg/kg, CD4+ and CD8+ blood T cells had undergone clonal expansion by week 6.

In the case of this clone: Antigen unknown.

The V gene is TRBV6-5, the J gene TRBJ2-3; 7 bases fit TRBD2. The receptor was isolated from an adult with an advanced solid tumor such as melanoma, head and neck, liver or kidney cancer. The specimen comprised CD4+ or CD8+ T cells sorted from blood, sampled in a trial of the OX40 agonist ivuxolimab. CDR3 amino acids: CASSYSGGGYTDTQYF. Written as DNA, the CDR3 is TGTGCCAGCAGTTATAGTGGGGGGGGTTACACAGATACGCAGTATTTT.